The sequence of this TCR beta chain was determined in a study of breast tumors, draining lymph nodes, adjacent tissues. TCRdb itself ran the multiplex PCR reads through MiXCR, one entry per CDR3 protein. Of around 19,000 distinct CDR3 sequences in the sample, roughly 32% were seen once. The CDR3 is 13 amino acids. Germline V gene sequence: CDR1 SGHRS, CDR2 YFSETQ. Between the trimmed V and J ends, which lost 0 bases and 3 bases, there was a span of 7 bases. A word on this clonotype: Its cognate antigen is unknown.

Study-level points and caveats: Tumor repertoires ranked between lymph nodes and nontumor tissue in diversity, with V and J gene preferences.

The source of this sequence is a female donor with breast cancer. Some clones in this sample may be carry-over from other donors' samples. The specimen was breast tumor tissue. The chain recombines TRBV5-1 with TRBJ2-7, with a possible D match to TRBD1 (5 bases). CDR3 amino acids: CASSLGQIYEQYF. The CDR3 region has the DNA TGCGCCAGCAGCTTGGGACAGATCTACGAGCAGTACTTC. The full variable domain, in which reference TRBV5-1 and TRBJ2-7 provide the parts outside the CDR3, is KAGVTQTPRYLIKTRGQQVTLSCSPISGHRSVSWYQQTPGQGLQFLFEYFSETQRNKGNFPGRFSGRQFSNSRSEMNVSTLELGDSALYLCASSLGQIYEQYFGPGTRLTVT.